These T cell receptor beta chains were read from a single sample in a study of OX40 agonist ivuxolimab in advanced cancers. Repertoires were generated with immunoSEQ multiplex PCR, while TCRdb's copy carries only in-frame clones and drops some. The sample consists of approximately 70,000 clones, approximately 91% of them appearing once. Sequenced material: CD4+ or CD8+ T cells sorted from blood, taken in a trial of the OX40 agonist ivuxolimab. The receptors shown here come from an adult with an advanced solid tumor such as melanoma, head and neck, liver or kidney cancer. CDR3s include the opening cysteine and the closing phenylalanine or tryptophan. D genes are given only for firm matches. Clone sizes are given selectively: once, few, many, or a class where the clone is expanded.

abundance: .; d_gene: .; v_gene: TRBV11-2; j_gene: TRBJ1-4; len: 16; CDR3nt: TGTGCCAGCAGGAGTGGGGGGGCGGTGGCTAATGAAAAACTGTTTTTT; CDR3aa: CASRSGGAVANEKLFF
abundance: .; d_gene: TRBD1; v_gene: TRBV29-1; j_gene: TRBJ2-1; len: 12; CDR3nt: TGCAGCGTTCAACAGGGGGCCGCCGAGCAGTTCTTC; CDR3aa: CSVQQGAAEQFF
abundance: .; d_gene: .; v_gene: TRBV5-5; j_gene: TRBJ2-7; len: 14; CDR3nt: TGTGCCAGCAGCTTGGAAGGGGAAGGCTACGAGCAGTACTTC; CDR3aa: CASSLEGEGYEQYF
abundance: .; d_gene: TRBD2; v_gene: TRBV5-1; j_gene: TRBJ2-1; len: 16; CDR3nt: TGCGCCAGCAGCCAACCTAGCGGGAGGTCCTACAATGAGCAGTTCTTC; CDR3aa: CASSQPSGRSYNEQFF
abundance: .; d_gene: .; v_gene: TRBV19; j_gene: TRBJ1-5; len: 12; CDR3nt: TGTGCCAGTAGTATGGAAGGACAGCCCCAGCATTTT; CDR3aa: CASSMEGQPQHF
abundance: .; d_gene: .; v_gene: TRBV5-1; j_gene: TRBJ2-1; len: 12; CDR3nt: TGCGCCAGCAGCTTGAACATTGGTGAGCAGTTCTTC; CDR3aa: CASSLNIGEQFF
abundance: once; d_gene: .; v_gene: TRBV6-5; j_gene: TRBJ2-2; len: 14; CDR3nt: TGTGCCAGCAAGCCCACATGGGCCGGCGAGGAGCTGTTTTTT; CDR3aa: CASKPTWAGEELFF
abundance: once; d_gene: TRBD2; v_gene: TRBV18; j_gene: TRBJ2-7; len: 15; CDR3nt: TGTGCCAGCTCGCCACTAGCGGGAAATTCTGGGGTGCAGTACTTC; CDR3aa: CASSPLAGNSGVQYF
abundance: .; d_gene: .; v_gene: TRBV29-1; j_gene: TRBJ2-5; len: 12; CDR3nt: TGCAGCGTTGTGGTCCAAGGGGAGACCCAGTACTTC; CDR3aa: CSVVVQGETQYF
abundance: .; d_gene: TRBD1; v_gene: TRBV5-1; j_gene: TRBJ2-7; len: 16; CDR3nt: TGCGCCAGCAGCTTGGCCGGGACAGGGGGCCAAGTAGGGCAGTACTTC; CDR3aa: CASSLAGTGGQVGQYF
abundance: .; d_gene: .; v_gene: TRBV6-6; j_gene: TRBJ1-4; len: 15; CDR3nt: TGTGCCAGCAGTTACTCGCTGACAGAAAATGAAAAACTGTTTTTT; CDR3aa: CASSYSLTENEKLFF
abundance: .; d_gene: TRBD1; v_gene: TRBV18; j_gene: TRBJ2-7; len: 15; CDR3nt: TGTGCCAGCTCACCACCCGGACAGGGTGGGTACGAGCAGTACTTC; CDR3aa: CASSPPGQGGYEQYF
abundance: .; d_gene: .; v_gene: TRBV29-1; j_gene: TRBJ1-1; len: 15; CDR3nt: TGCAGCGTTTGGGGATCGCCAGCGGTGAACACTGAAGCTTTCTTT; CDR3aa: CSVWGSPAVNTEAFF
abundance: .; d_gene: TRBD1; v_gene: TRBV28; j_gene: TRBJ1-1; len: 15; CDR3nt: TGTGCCAGCAGTTTAGCAGGGGGCGCCCCTCTGTTGTCTTTCTTT; CDR3aa: CASSLAGGAPLLSFF
abundance: .; d_gene: TRBD2; v_gene: TRBV11-3; j_gene: TRBJ2-1; len: 19; CDR3nt: TGTGCCAGCAGCTCCTCGTGGGGCGGGAGGGATCTTGGTTACAATGAGCAGTTCTTC; CDR3aa: CASSSSWGGRDLGYNEQFF
abundance: once; d_gene: .; v_gene: TRBV5-6; j_gene: TRBJ2-7; len: 12; CDR3nt: TGTGCCAGCAGCTTGCTGGCTTACGAGCAGTACTTC; CDR3aa: CASSLLAYEQYF
abundance: .; d_gene: TRBD2; v_gene: TRBV5-1; j_gene: TRBJ2-5; len: 16; CDR3nt: TGCGCCAGCAGGCCCGGGACTAGCGGAGGGGTGGAGACCCAGTACTTC; CDR3aa: CASRPGTSGGVETQYF
abundance: .; d_gene: TRBD2; v_gene: TRBV7-6; j_gene: TRBJ2-5; len: 17; CDR3nt: TGTGCCAGCAGCTCCGACCCGGGACTAGCGGGAGGAGAGACCCAGTACTTC; CDR3aa: CASSSDPGLAGGETQYF
abundance: .; d_gene: TRBD1; v_gene: TRBV5-4; j_gene: TRBJ2-3; len: 18; CDR3nt: TGTGCCAGCAGTACCGACGTGGGACAGGGGGCAGGGACAGATACGCAGTATTTT; CDR3aa: CASSTDVGQGAGTDTQYF
abundance: once; d_gene: TRBD2; v_gene: TRBV13; j_gene: TRBJ2-1; len: 16; CDR3nt: TGTGCCAGCAGCTCTTGGAAGGGGACTAGCGGGAATGAGCAGTTCTTC; CDR3aa: CASSSWKGTSGNEQFF
abundance: .; d_gene: TRBD2; v_gene: TRBV10-3; j_gene: TRBJ2-5; len: 16; CDR3nt: TGTGCCATCAGAGACCGGAGAACTAGCGGCCAAGAGACCCAGTACTTC; CDR3aa: CAIRDRRTSGQETQYF
abundance: .; d_gene: TRBD2; v_gene: TRBV4-2; j_gene: TRBJ2-5; len: 18; CDR3nt: TGTGCCAGCAGCCAAGAAGGCGGGAGAGGGACTTGGGGGGAGACCCAGTACTTC; CDR3aa: CASSQEGGRGTWGETQYF
abundance: few; d_gene: TRBD1; v_gene: TRBV6-1; j_gene: TRBJ1-1; len: 18; CDR3nt: TGTGCCAGCAGTGAAGACCCCCTATTACAGGGGGCTCACACTGAAGCTTTCTTT; CDR3aa: CASSEDPLLQGAHTEAFF